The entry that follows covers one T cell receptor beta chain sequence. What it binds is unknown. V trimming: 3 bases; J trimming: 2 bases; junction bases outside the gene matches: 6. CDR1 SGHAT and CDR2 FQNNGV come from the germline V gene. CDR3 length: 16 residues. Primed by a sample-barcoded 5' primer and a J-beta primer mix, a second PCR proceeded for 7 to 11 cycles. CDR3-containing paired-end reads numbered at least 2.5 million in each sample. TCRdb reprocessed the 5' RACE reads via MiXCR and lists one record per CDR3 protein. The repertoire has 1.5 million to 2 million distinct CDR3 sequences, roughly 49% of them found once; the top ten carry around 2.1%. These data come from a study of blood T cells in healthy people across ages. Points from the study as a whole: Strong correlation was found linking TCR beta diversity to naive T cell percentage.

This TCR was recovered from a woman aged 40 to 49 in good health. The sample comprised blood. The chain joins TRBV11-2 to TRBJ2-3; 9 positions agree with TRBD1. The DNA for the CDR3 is TGTGCCAGCAGCTTCCGACAGGGGGAGACCACAGATACGCAGTATTTT. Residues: CASSFRQGETTDTQYF. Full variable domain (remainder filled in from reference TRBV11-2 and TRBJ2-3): EAGVAQSPRYKIIEKRQSVAFWCNPISGHATLYWYQQILGQGPKLLIQFQNNGVVDDSQLPKDRFSAERLKGVDSTLKIQPAKLEDSAVYLCASSFRQGETTDTQYFGPGTRLTVL.